This T cell receptor beta chain was observed in a study of cytomegalovirus exposure and HLA in healthy donors (dated by TCRdb to 2016 to 2017). Background for the entire study: An earlier analysis of roughly 610 of the donors reported 276 Gb of sequence data and 95 million to 120 million unique TCR beta sequences obtained from some 200 million T cells. Typing coverage varied by locus: about 620-630 donors for A, B, C, DRB1 and DQB1; roughly 520 for DQA1; around 610 for DPA1; some 470 for DPB1. Using immunosequencing, the study profiled T cell repertoires from approximately 700 subjects and related those repertoires to cytomegalovirus serostatus. All discovery cohort repertoires had been generated using a single sequencing platform. Class I and class II HLA loci were covered by the typing at four-digit resolution. Among over 350 genotyped donors of the cohort, an average of around 240,000 unique TCR beta nucleotide sequences were sequenced per donor, around 18% of them non-productive. To decide whether each TCR beta V gene segment behaved as functional or pseudogenic, an earlier analysis of fewer than 750 of the donors relied on high-throughput TCR beta sequencing. High-throughput TCR immunosequencing, statistical association of individual TCRs with disease status, and machine learning were combined to predict cytomegalovirus infection status. An early release covering roughly 600 HLA-typed donors comprised roughly 300 gigabases of sequencing data and roughly 86 million unique TCR sequences. Several DR-DQ haplotypes were treated as single units for association and clustering because of strong linkage in the cohort. Donor age, sex, ethnicity and CMV serostatus were compiled alongside the repertoire data. The later analysis used no new phenotypic data to find candidate immune exposures, relying instead on TCR beta sequences and their occurrence across donors. Of the 300 to 500 genotyped donors, 80% to 90% were placed in the genetic ancestry cluster associated with self-reported Caucasian donors. In addition to the first cohort of roughly 670 subjects, a separate validation cohort of some 120 different subjects was used. The study aimed to test whether signatures of past pathogen exposure could be identified by cataloging public T cell receptors. In a later genetic analysis, genome-wide SNP genotypes for about 65% of the 666 donors were used, and that subset was treated as a discovery cohort. A later analysis re-examined previously published TCR beta repertoires from several hundred donors and added high-resolution HLA genotyping to investigate patterns of TCR occurrence. Broad study findings and their caveats: Cytomegalovirus status was reported to be diagnosed by the classifier with high specificity and sensitivity in both the original and validation cohorts. Immune exposure information for the cohort was limited to CMV serostatus. The authors suggested that the approach could potentially be generalized to other disease states and immunological phenotypes. Because counts were too low, about 18 rarely observed V segments, including chromosome 9 orphons, were excluded from the earlier analysis of 587 of the donors. The cohort was sequenced for TCR beta chains only, and without alpha or paired-chain data the features that could be detected were limited. In vitro tests confirmed that a few of the cytomegalovirus-associated TCR beta chains recognize cytomegalovirus antigens. While some public TCRs were present in many individuals, most TCR sequences turned up only very rarely across donors. Broadly in line with IMGT annotations, most TCR beta V segments showed up in productive rearrangements about 87% or about 30% of the time in an earlier analysis of some 590 of the donors. A cluster of highly shared sequence variants was judged likely to be a technical artifact of the sequencing pipeline. V-gene and J-gene trimming of TCR beta chains was associated with a missense DCLRE1C variant in a later genetic analysis, and the association was replicated in an independent cohort. The study listed 170 or so TCR beta chains as associated with cytomegalovirus. A later analysis reported that several top co-occurrence clusters appeared linked to parvovirus B19, influenza, CMV and Epstein-Barr virus. Compared with equally common non-associated chains, HLA-associated TCR beta chains in a later analysis were more clonally expanded and had lower generation probabilities. Some IMGT-functional V segments, including TRBV6-2 and TRBV6-3, could not be told apart with the 87-base-pair reads, so those segments were excluded. A further reported finding was that TCR beta sequences accurately predicted the HLA-A and HLA-B alleles for most subjects in the first cohort. A later analysis found that most CMV-associated TCR beta chains appeared HLA-restricted, with HLA associations seemingly driven largely by CMV exposure. At a false discovery rate of 0.05, a later analysis linked some 17,000 TCR beta sequences to specific HLA alleles. HLA typing was unavailable for some donors at each locus, so association tests used only the typed subset. Roughly uniform sequencing depth across donors was assumed in presence/absence analyses, although this assumption may not hold. Linkage disequilibrium might explain the correlated functional status among segregating V segments, but an unknown experimental factor could not be excluded. When HLA alleles, especially DR and DQ, strongly co-occurred, TCR associations were difficult to assign to individual alleles. A later genetic analysis reported fewer N-insertions in productive TCRs among donors in an Asian-associated ancestry cluster than the roughly 700-donor mean. In a later analysis, the rate of TCR association differed among HLA loci, with DRB1 alleles having the most associated TCRs and HLA-C alleles having the fewest.

The germline V gene yields KGHSH for CDR1 and LQKENI for CDR2. The CDR3 holds 15 amino acids from the cysteine to the phenylalanine. Only the CDR3 DNA stays, 45 bases, in frame from base 1. Trimmed from V: 6 bases; trimmed from J: 0 bases; junction bases lacking a gene match: 8. Comments on this clone: No antigen is known for it. No much larger clone is present one base from it, and per-base qualities are unavailable.

The method behind the library was the immunoSEQ multiplex PCR assay. The multiplex PCR relied on a mix of 60 forward primers for TCR Vbeta segments and 13 reverse primers for TCR Jbeta segments. The CDR3 region of rearranged TCR beta genes was amplified from genomic DNA with a multiplex PCR assay. The amplified TCR beta libraries were sequenced on the Illumina HiSeq System as 87-base-pair reads. Per the original workflow: Across the roughly 600 repertoires, a later analysis counted 78 million or so unique TCR beta chains, roughly 11 million of which were shared by at least two donors. Raw reads were error-corrected and collapsed into unique sequences with a nearest-neighbor algorithm that merged closely related sequences to remove PCR and sequencing errors. To assign V, D and J gene segments, CDR3 sequences were aligned to IMGT reference sequences. For a sequence to be retained, a match of at least six nucleotides to both a V gene segment and a J gene segment was required. Rearrangements were called productive when the CDR3 lacked stop codons and stayed in frame with V and J; all others were non-productive. CDR3 was defined according to IMGT convention as the region running from the second conserved V-encoded cysteine to the conserved J-encoded phenylalanine. In an earlier analysis of around 570 of the donors, sequences lacking an unambiguous match to a single V gene segment were excluded. In an earlier analysis of approximately 590 of the donors, V segments were called functional above 56.7% productive rearrangements and were called segregating when the between-donor standard deviation exceeded 5%. A statistical classification framework was built for diagnosing cytomegalovirus status from the catalog of TCR beta chain sequences. V and J gene assignment, in a later analysis, came from comparing TCR nucleotide sequences with IMGT/GENE-DB human TR gene sequences. In a later analysis, CDR3 sequences and most-parsimonious VDJ recombination scenarios were assigned using the TCRdist pipeline. In a later analysis, each TCR beta chain was defined by its CDR3 amino acid sequence together with its V-gene family, and reads without a unique V-gene family were excluded. As a way to deal with suspected cross-contamination and a sequencing artifact, a later analysis dropped 450 to 600 nucleotide sequences that were highly shared and had low generation probability. For each public chain, a later analysis derived a clonal expansion index from normalized ranks of inferred template counts within each repertoire. A later analysis computed generation probabilities with a VDJ recombination model fitted to out-of-frame rearrangements, and checked the results against IGoR. Hypergeometric tests were used in a later analysis to score TCR-TCR, TCR-HLA and TCR-CMV co-occurrence, with a repertoire-size bias correction applied to the TCR pairs. False discovery rates were estimated in a later analysis by permuting HLA or CMV assignments 20 times. A later analysis grouped co-occurring TCRs with DBSCAN, adding TCRdist sequence similarity when clustering within HLA-allele-positive subsets. For co-occurrence clustering, repertoires with fewer than 30,000 or more than 120,000 public chains were excluded, along with 4 to 6 repertoires with anomalous nucleotide sharing. TCRdb stores this immuneACCESS table with in-frame sequences only. Part of the clones is absent; in the studies checked, under half of the shortfall reflects unresolved V genes, and no reason is known for the rest. The V and J calls and clone size were taken over from that table, and D and trimming were inferred from the DNA. This sample holds roughly 160,000 clones; approximately 80% were observed only once. The ten largest clones add up to approximately 2.4% of the sample.

The cohort comprised 710 or so healthy bone marrow donors. All cohort members were sampled while nominally healthy, although unrecorded immune exposures were likely present. The donor was CMV seronegative and belonged to the group of roughly 330 seronegative cohort members. Each donor provided a peripheral blood sample, and peripheral blood mononuclear cells were used for TCR beta sequencing. The Qiagen DNeasy Blood Extraction Kit was used to extract genomic DNA from the blood cell samples. The sample comprised PBMCs. Rearrangement joined TRBV18 to TRBJ2-7, and 7 junction bases match TRBD2. This TCR was sampled from a male donor in good health and CMV-seronegative. The CDR3 amino acid sequence is: CASSRIGRRSYEQYF. The nucleotides read TGTGCCAGCTCGCGCATCGGGAGGCGCTCCTACGAGCAGTACTTC.